This T cell receptor beta chain was retrieved from a study of PD-1 blockade in mismatch repair-deficient tumors. Some clones are missing from TCRdb's copy, which holds only in-frame ones; the method was immunoSEQ multiplex PCR. The repertoire has 80,000 to 130,000 clones, 70% to 85% of them found once; the top ten carry approximately 6.7%. The CDR3 loop spans 16 amino acids. The ends lost 0 bases at V and 0 bases at J; junction bases unmatched: 4. Germline lookup yields CDR1 MNHEY and CDR2 SVGAGI. This chain uses TRBV6-5 with TRBJ1-2, with 7 bases fitting TRBD1. This sample comprised peripheral blood, obtained about 33 weeks after starting pembrolizumab. The sequence came from an adult with mismatch repair-deficient cancer. The CDR3 region has the DNA TGTGCCAGCAGTTACTCAGGGACAGCTACTAACTATGGCTACACCTTC. Translated, it gives CASSYSGTATNYGYTF.